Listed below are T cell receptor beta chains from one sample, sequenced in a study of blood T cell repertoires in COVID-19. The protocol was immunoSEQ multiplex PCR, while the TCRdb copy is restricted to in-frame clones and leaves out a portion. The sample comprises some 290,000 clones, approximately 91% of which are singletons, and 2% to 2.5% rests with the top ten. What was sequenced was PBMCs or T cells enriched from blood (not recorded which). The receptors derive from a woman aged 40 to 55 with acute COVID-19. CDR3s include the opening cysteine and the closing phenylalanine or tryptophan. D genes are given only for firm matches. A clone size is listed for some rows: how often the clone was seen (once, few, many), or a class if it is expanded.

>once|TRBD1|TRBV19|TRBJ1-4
CASSSQGATNEKLFF
TGTGCCAGTAGTTCTCAGGGGGCAACTAATGAAAAACTGTTTTTT
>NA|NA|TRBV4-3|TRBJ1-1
CASSQFGGAEAFF
TGCGCCAGCAGCCAATTCGGGGGGGCTGAAGCTTTCTTT
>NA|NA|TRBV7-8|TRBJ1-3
CASSLDTGYPGNTIYF
TGTGCCAGCAGCTTAGATACAGGGTATCCTGGAAACACCATATATTTT
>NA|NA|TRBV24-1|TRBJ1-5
CATSDGTHHQPQHF
TGTGCCACCAGTGACGGGACTCATCATCAGCCCCAGCATTTT
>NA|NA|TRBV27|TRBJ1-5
CASKRSDIPSNQPQHF
TGTGCCAGCAAACGGTCGGACATACCTAGCAATCAGCCCCAGCATTTT
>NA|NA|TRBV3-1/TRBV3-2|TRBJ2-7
CASSPGGTYEQYF
TGTGCCAGCAGCCCAGGTGGTACCTACGAGCAGTACTTC
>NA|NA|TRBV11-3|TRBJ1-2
CASSQSDTSNYGYTF
TGTGCCAGCAGCCAATCGGACACGTCTAACTATGGCTACACCTTC
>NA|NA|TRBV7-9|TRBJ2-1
CASSSGTSGNEQFF
TGTGCCAGCAGCTCCGGAACTTCGGGCAATGAGCAGTTCTTC
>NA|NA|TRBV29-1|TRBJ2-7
CSVVIYRGRKGDEQYF
TGCAGCGTTGTTATTTATCGCGGCCGAAAAGGGGACGAGCAGTACTTC
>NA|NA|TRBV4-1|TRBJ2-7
CASSPNTDYEQYF
TGCGCCAGCAGCCCGAACACCGACTACGAGCAGTACTTC
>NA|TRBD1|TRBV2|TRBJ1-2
CASSLVDRGALGYTF
TGTGCCAGCAGTTTGGTTGACAGGGGCGCGTTGGGCTACACCTTC
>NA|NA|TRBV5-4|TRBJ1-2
CASSLARRDNYGYTF
TGTGCCAGCAGCTTGGCCAGGAGGGACAACTATGGCTACACCTTC
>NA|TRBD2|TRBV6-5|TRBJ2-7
CASSYRLAGGYEQYF
TGTGCCAGCAGTTACCGACTAGCGGGGGGCTACGAGCAGTACTTC
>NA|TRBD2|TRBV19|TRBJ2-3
CASSIGTRIGTDTQYF
TGTGCCAGTAGTATAGGGACTAGAATCGGCACAGATACGCAGTATTTT
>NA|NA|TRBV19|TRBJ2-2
CASSTPTENTGELFF
TGTGCCAGTAGTACCCCGACAGAAAACACCGGGGAGCTGTTTTTT
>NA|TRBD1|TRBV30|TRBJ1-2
CAWMGQPNYGYTF
TGTGCCTGGATGGGACAGCCAAACTATGGCTACACCTTC
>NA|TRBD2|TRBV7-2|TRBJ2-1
CASSLAAGEQFF
TGTGCCAGCAGCTTAGCGGCGGGAGAACAGTTCTTC
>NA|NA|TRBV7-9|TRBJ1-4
CASNTVRGEKLFF
TGTGCCAGCAATACCGTGCGGGGTGAAAAACTGTTTTTT
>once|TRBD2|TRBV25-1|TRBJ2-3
CASSELASGRSHDTQYF
TGTGCCAGCAGTGAACTGGCTAGCGGGAGAAGCCACGATACGCAGTATTTT